A selection of T cell receptor beta chains follows, all from one sample in a study of blood T cell repertoires in COVID-19. Sequenced by immunoSEQ multiplex PCR; TCRdb stores in-frame clones only, minus some. The table records around 170,000 clones, 80% to 85% of them present only once. Sequenced: peripheral blood. The receptors derive from an elderly woman with COVID-19, enrolled during active disease. CDR3s include the opening cysteine and the closing phenylalanine or tryptophan. D genes are given only for firm matches. Clone size appears in some rows only: once, few, many, or a class for an expanded clone.

v_gene: TRBV7-2
abundance: -
j_gene: TRBJ2-5
d_gene: TRBD2
CDR3aa: CASSSTSGGYQETQYF
CDR3nt: TGTGCCAGCAGCTCAACTAGCGGGGGGTACCAAGAGACCCAGTACTTC

v_gene: TRBV7-9
abundance: -
j_gene: TRBJ2-5
d_gene: -
CDR3aa: CASSLMLGETQYF
CDR3nt: TGTGCCAGCAGCTTAATGCTAGGAGAGACCCAGTACTTC

v_gene: TRBV7-9
abundance: -
j_gene: TRBJ2-7
d_gene: -
CDR3aa: CASSLGPVYEQYF
CDR3nt: TGTGCCAGCAGCTTAGGCCCGGTCTACGAGCAGTACTTC

v_gene: TRBV18
abundance: few
j_gene: TRBJ1-2
d_gene: -
CDR3aa: CASSPTGTTSYTF
CDR3nt: TGTGCCAGCTCACCAACCGGGACTACGAGCTACACCTTC

v_gene: TRBV7-9
abundance: -
j_gene: TRBJ2-7
d_gene: TRBD2
CDR3aa: CASRPSGGAYEQYF
CDR3nt: TGTGCCAGCAGGCCTAGCGGGGGAGCCTACGAGCAGTACTTC

v_gene: TRBV7-2
abundance: -
j_gene: TRBJ2-7
d_gene: TRBD2
CDR3aa: CASSLEGLAGGFYEQYF
CDR3nt: TGTGCCAGCAGCTTAGAAGGGTTAGCGGGGGGGTTCTACGAGCAGTACTTC

v_gene: TRBV4-2
abundance: once
j_gene: TRBJ2-3
d_gene: TRBD2
CDR3aa: CASSQGVSGTTFHTDTQYF
CDR3nt: TGTGCCAGCAGCCAAGGGGTTAGCGGGACCACCTTTCACACAGATACGCAGTATTTT

v_gene: TRBV6-1
abundance: -
j_gene: TRBJ1-1
d_gene: -
CDR3aa: CASSVVEGVGNTEAFF
CDR3nt: TGTGCCAGCAGTGTGGTCGAGGGTGTTGGGAACACTGAAGCTTTCTTT

v_gene: TRBV24-1
abundance: -
j_gene: TRBJ1-4
d_gene: TRBD1
CDR3aa: CATSEKRTGAASASRLFF
CDR3nt: TGTGCCACCAGTGAGAAACGTACAGGGGCCGCGTCGGCCAGTAGACTGTTTTTT

v_gene: TRBV5-6
abundance: -
j_gene: TRBJ2-1
d_gene: TRBD2
CDR3aa: CASSLGLAGTQQFF
CDR3nt: TGTGCCAGCAGCTTAGGACTAGCGGGAACCCAGCAGTTCTTC

v_gene: TRBV7-6
abundance: -
j_gene: TRBJ2-2
d_gene: TRBD1
CDR3aa: CASSLVGQGLAGELFF
CDR3nt: TGTGCCAGCAGCTTAGTGGGACAGGGGCTGGCCGGGGAGCTGTTTTTT

v_gene: TRBV6-2/TRBV6-3
abundance: once
j_gene: TRBJ1-1
d_gene: -
CDR3aa: CASSNLAGLVAEAFF
CDR3nt: TGTGCCAGCAGTAACCTTGCAGGGTTGGTGGCTGAAGCTTTCTTT

v_gene: TRBV2
abundance: -
j_gene: TRBJ2-6
d_gene: TRBD1
CDR3aa: CASSETGEAGANVLTF
CDR3nt: TGTGCCAGCAGCGAGACAGGGGAAGCCGGGGCCAACGTCCTGACTTTC

v_gene: TRBV10-3
abundance: -
j_gene: TRBJ2-7
d_gene: -
CDR3aa: CAISESLNRVEQYF
CDR3nt: TGTGCCATCAGTGAGTCGCTTAACAGGGTCGAGCAGTACTTC

v_gene: TRBV4-2
abundance: -
j_gene: TRBJ2-5
d_gene: -
CDR3aa: CASSQFSRRGLQETQYF
CDR3nt: TGTGCCAGCAGCCAATTCTCGAGGAGGGGCCTCCAAGAGACCCAGTACTTC

v_gene: TRBV9
abundance: -
j_gene: TRBJ1-2
d_gene: TRBD1
CDR3aa: CASSARDRGYGYTF
CDR3nt: TGTGCCAGCAGCGCACGGGACAGGGGATACGGCTACACCTTC

v_gene: TRBV13
abundance: -
j_gene: TRBJ2-7
d_gene: TRBD2
CDR3aa: CASSLYPKWREINEQYF
CDR3nt: TGTGCCAGCAGCTTATATCCCAAATGGCGGGAGATCAACGAGCAGTACTTC

v_gene: TRBV9
abundance: -
j_gene: TRBJ2-3
d_gene: TRBD2
CDR3aa: CASSALAGGGEDTQYF
CDR3nt: TGTGCCAGCAGCGCGTTAGCGGGGGGGGGCGAAGATACGCAGTATTTT